These 21 T cell receptor beta chains share one sample of origin, sequenced in a study of T cell responses to AZD1222 COVID-19 vaccine. This table comes from immunoSEQ multiplex PCR, and its TCRdb copy is limited to in-frame clones, with some not included. The profile shows around 75,000 clones, around 88% of them singletons. The material was peripheral blood, obtained 28 days after the second dose of the MenACWY control vaccine. Receptor source: an adult who received the MenACWY meningococcal vaccine as a control.

This chain uses TRBV10-3 with TRBJ2-1, with 7 bases lining up with TRBD1. CDR3 length equals 16 residues. Germline V gene data show CDR1 as ENHRY and CDR2 as SYGVKD. V was clipped by 5 bases and J by 1 base; unmatched bases: 8. CDR3 region: CAISSNTGDSYNEQFF. In DNA form, the CDR3 reads TGTGCCATCAGTAGCAACACAGGGGATTCCTACAATGAGCAGTTCTTC.

This CDR3 is CASSRSDPSTDTQYF. In nucleotides, the CDR3 is TGTGCCAGCAGTCGCTCGGACCCTAGCACAGATACGCAGTATTTT. The V call is TRBV6-6, the J call TRBJ2-3, with unresolved D. The CDR3 is made up of 15 amino acids. Germline V gene sequence: CDR1 MNHNY, CDR2 SVGAGI (reference sequence). Trimming pared 5 bases from V and 0 bases from J, leaving 12 bases between.

The CDR3, as DNA: TGTGCCAGCAGCTTAGCTACGGGGATCTACAATGAGCAGTTCTTC. Translation gives CASSLATGIYNEQFF. V and J are TRBV7-9 and TRBJ2-1; TRBD2 might be the D (5 bases). The germline V gene has CDR1 SEHNR and CDR2 FQNEAQ (reference sequence). The CDR3 length is 15 residues. Between the trimmed V and J ends, which lost 0 bases and 3 bases, there was a span of 9 bases.

CDR3 protein: CASSAFGDYEQYF. The CDR3 coding sequence is TGCGCCAGCAGTGCTTTTGGGGACTACGAGCAGTACTTC. The chain is built from TRBV10-2 and TRBJ2-7; the D is unclear. The CDR3 length is 13 residues. The germline CDR1 and CDR2 sequences are WSHSY and SAAADI. The ends were cut back, 4 bases at V and 3 bases at J, with 10 bases in the middle.

In this sample, this clone turned up a few times. One base away lies a much larger clone, so this may be a sequencing read error. This rearrangement joins TRBV4-3 to TRBJ1-2; a possible D gene is TRBD1 (5 bases). The germline gives CDR1 LGHNA, CDR2 YSLEER. The length of the CDR3 is 15 residues. CDR3 sequence: CPSSRVGESNYGYTF. The CDR3 bases are TGCCCCAGCAGCCGAGTGGGGGAGTCTAACTATGGCTACACCTTC.

This clone was detected a few times. This chain connects TRBV28 to TRBJ2-5, with D possibly matching TRBD1 (6 bases). V was cut by 5 bases and J by 5 bases, with 24 bases left in between. CDR3 length equals 17 residues. CDR1 and CDR2 (germline): MDHEN, SYDVKM. The CDR3 reads CASSPTGSPLLMETQYF. The CDR3 nucleotides read TGTGCCAGCAGTCCCACAGGGTCCCCCCTGTTGATGGAGACCCAGTACTTC.

The CDR3 coding sequence is TGTGCCAGCACGGACAGGGGGGACTATGGCTACACCTTC. Translating gives CASTDRGDYGYTF. This chain connects TRBV28 to TRBJ1-2; 10 bases line up with TRBD1. V lost 7 bases and J lost 3; bases outside the gene matches: 2. Germline assignment: CDR1 MDHEN and CDR2 SYDVKM. There are 13 residues in the CDR3.

The genes are TRBV28 and TRBJ1-4; D call uncertain. This CDR3 contains 15 residues. V was cut by 5 bases and J by 0 bases, with 10 bases left in between. The germline gives CDR1 MDHEN, CDR2 SYDVKM. The CDR3 bases are TGTGCCAGCAGTCTCCAGGTGGCAACTAATGAAAAACTGTTTTTT. Its protein is CASSLQVATNEKLFF.

This chain links TRBV6-5 with TRBJ1-4; D unclear. V was clipped by 5 bases and J by 0 bases, with 10 bases between them. The CDR3 runs to 15 residues. Germline V gives CDR1 MNHEY, CDR2 SVGAGI. CDR3 sequence reads: CASSPSVATNEKLFF. As DNA, the CDR3 is TGTGCCAGCAGTCCCTCTGTTGCAACTAATGAAAAACTGTTTTTT.

The gene calls are TRBV9 and TRBJ1-4; no reliable D call. CDR3 length equals 15 residues. Per germline, CDR1 SGDLS and CDR2 YYNGEE. V was pared by 3 bases and J by 2 bases, with 11 bases between. CDR3 DNA sequence: TGTGCCAGCAGCGGAGGAGGGTTGACTAATGAAAAACTGTTTTTT. It codes for CASSGGGLTNEKLFF. Using reference TRBV9 and TRBJ1-4 for the parts outside the CDR3, the full variable domain is DSGVTQTPKHLITATGQRVTLRCSPRSGDLSVYWYQQSLDQGLQFLIQYYNGEERAKGNILERFSAQQFPDLHSELNLSSLELGDSALYFCASSGGGLTNEKLFFGSGTQLSVL.

The chain is built from TRBV28 and TRBJ1-5; 9 bases map to TRBD1. CDR1 and CDR2 (germline): MDHEN, SYDVKM. The CDR3 has 14 residues. V lost 4 bases and J lost 4; bases outside the gene matches: 2. The CDR3 DNA is TGTGCCAGCAGTTCGGGACAGGGTAATCAGCCCCAGCATTTT. Translated: CASSSGQGNQPQHF.

This sequence joins TRBV6-6 and TRBJ1-3; D gene ambiguous. Germline CDR1 MNHNY, CDR2 SVGAGI (reference sequence). V gave up 6 bases and J gave up 0 bases, with 12 bases separating them. The CDR3 runs 15 residues. The CDR3, as DNA: TGTGCCAGCAGCCCTACAGCCACCTCTGGAAACACCATATATTTT. This sequence encodes CASSPTATSGNTIYF.

The J gene is TRBJ1-2, the V gene TRBV5-1, with D possibly TRBD1 on 5 matching bases. Trimming cost V 1 base and J 6 bases, with 13 bases left between them. Germline lookup yields CDR1 SGHRS and CDR2 YFSETQ. There are 14 residues in the CDR3. CDR3 protein: CASSLSPGRDGYTF. The CDR3 bases are TGCGCCAGCAGCTTGTCCCCAGGGAGGGATGGCTACACCTTC.

J is TRBJ2-3 and V is TRBV7-9; 15 nucleotides match TRBD2. The length of the CDR3 is 19 residues. Germline lookup yields CDR1 SEHNR and CDR2 FQNEAQ (reference sequence). Germline trimming cut 1 base from V and 5 bases from J; bases unmatched to any gene: 10. The CDR3 loop reads CASSLGLIGTSGGKDTQYF. CDR3 nucleotides: TGTGCCAGCAGCTTAGGGTTAATAGGGACTAGCGGGGGGAAAGATACGCAGTATTTT.

This clone is a singleton in its sample. In nucleotides, the CDR3 is TGTGCCAGCAGCTTAGCGGGCCTAGCGGGAGGCTACGAGCAGTACTTC. This codes for CASSLAGLAGGYEQYF. V is TRBV7-2 and J is TRBJ2-7; 11 bases are shared with TRBD2. Unmatched junction bases numbered 4, after V lost 0 bases and J lost 3 bases. CDR3 length: 16 residues. Germline V gives CDR1 SGHTA, CDR2 FQGNSA.

This chain joins TRBV3-1 (or the pseudogene TRBV3-2) and TRBJ1-1, with D possibly TRBD1 on 5 matching bases. The CDR3 has 13 residues. V was pared by 3 bases and J by 8 bases, with 13 bases between. Per the germline V gene, CDR1 is LGHDT and CDR2 is YNNKEL (reference sequence). CDR3 sequence reads: CASSQMGGFEAFF. CDR3 bases: TGTGCCAGCAGCCAGATGGGGGGATTCGAAGCTTTCTTT.

CDR3 nucleotides: TGTGCCAGCAGCTTAGTGGGTCCACGAGGGGAAGCCCAGTACTTC. Translation gives CASSLVGPRGEAQYF. The chain recombines TRBV7-2 with TRBJ2-5; D tentatively reads TRBD1 or TRBD2 (5 bases each). Trimming left V 1 base short and J 9 bases short, with 18 bases between. CDR3 length: 15 amino acids. Per germline, CDR1 SGHTA and CDR2 FQGNSA. Drawing the rest from reference TRBV7-2 and TRBJ2-5, the complete variable domain is GAGVSQSPSNKVTEKGKDVELRCDPISGHTALYWYRQSLGQGLEFLIYFQGNSAPDKSGLPSDRFSAERTGGSVSTLTIQRTQQEDSAVYLCASSLVGPRGEAQYFGPGTRLLVL.

CDR3 loop: CAAGGDRGLYNEQFF. CDR3 nucleotides: TGTGCCGCCGGCGGGGACAGGGGTTTATACAATGAGCAGTTCTTC. V usage is TRBV10-3 and J usage is TRBJ2-1, with 10 bases fitting TRBD1. This CDR3 comprises 15 residues. CDR1 ENHRY and CDR2 SYGVKD come from the germline V gene. V lost 11 bases to trimming and J lost 4 bases; unmatched junction nucleotides: 11.

The gene calls are TRBV7-2 and TRBJ2-5; 9 bases match TRBD2. V trimming: 1 base; J trimming: 5 bases; junction bases outside the gene matches: 2. Germline loops: CDR1 SGHTA, CDR2 FQGNSA. The CDR3 runs to 14 residues. DNA of the CDR3: TGTGCCAGCAGCTTAGGAGCGGGGGGCGAGACCCAGTACTTC. It yields the protein CASSLGAGGETQYF. The full variable domain, with the rest looked up from reference TRBV7-2 and TRBJ2-5, is GAGVSQSPSNKVTEKGKDVELRCDPISGHTALYWYRQSLGQGLEFLIYFQGNSAPDKSGLPSDRFSAERTGGSVSTLTIQRTQQEDSAVYLCASSLGAGGETQYFGPGTRLLVL.

This clone was recorded only once. This rearrangement joins TRBV12-5 to TRBJ2-1, with D maybe TRBD2 (7 bases). V lost 0 bases and J lost 8, with 20 bases in between. Germline V lookup: CDR1 LGHNT, CDR2 FRNRAP. The CDR3 sequence is 17 residues long. This CDR3 reads CASGLVLRGGPWHEQFF. In DNA form, the CDR3 reads TGTGCTAGTGGTTTGGTCTTGAGGGGGGGCCCCTGGCATGAGCAGTTCTTC.

The chain uses TRBV18 and TRBJ2-7; 11 positions agree with TRBD2. V lost 3 bases, J lost 4 bases, and 11 bases stayed unmatched. The CDR3 loop spans 17 amino acids. CDR1 and CDR2 from the germline V gene are KGHSH and LQKENI. The CDR3 DNA sequence: TGTGCCAGCTCACCGGGGACTAGCGGAACCAAACCTTACGAGCAGTACTTC. Translated: CASSPGTSGTKPYEQYF.